The 10 T cell receptor beta chains given below trace back to one sample, sequenced in a study of OX40 agonist ivuxolimab in advanced cancers. Profiling relied on immunoSEQ multiplex PCR, and the TCRdb table lists in-frame clones only, not all of them. Of about 48,000 clones in the sample, roughly 90% were seen once. The material sequenced was CD4+ or CD8+ T cells sorted from blood, taken in a trial of the OX40 agonist ivuxolimab. These receptor sequences come from an adult with an advanced solid tumor such as melanoma, head and neck, liver or kidney cancer.

V and J are TRBV5-1 and TRBJ1-1; D is undetermined. The CDR3 extends over 15 amino acids. Germline loops: CDR1 SGHRS, CDR2 YFSETQ. V was trimmed by 0 bases and J by 4 bases, leaving 13 bases between them. The CDR3: CASSLEAAGSTEAFF. CDR3 sequence (DNA): TGCGCCAGCAGCTTGGAGGCTGCGGGATCCACTGAAGCTTTCTTT. The variable domain in full, completed from reference TRBV5-1 and TRBJ1-1, reads KAGVTQTPRYLIKTRGQQVTLSCSPISGHRSVSWYQQTPGQGLQFLFEYFSETQRNKGNFPGRFSGRQFSNSRSEMNVSTLELGDSALYLCASSLEAAGSTEAFFGQGTRLTVV.

The chain is built from TRBV19 and TRBJ1-1; unclear D gene. CDR3 length: 13 amino acids. The V gene lost 5 bases and the J gene lost 1 base, with 8 bases spanning the gap. CDR1 and CDR2 from the germline V gene are LNHDA and SQIVND (reference sequence). Here the CDR3 reads CASSWVENTEAFF. The CDR3 DNA follows: TGTGCCAGTAGTTGGGTTGAGAACACTGAAGCTTTCTTT.

The chain links TRBV19 to TRBJ1-5; D is uncertain. Germline CDR1 reads LNHDA; CDR2 reads SQIVND (reference sequence). V lost 4 bases and J 4 bases, leaving 11 bases between the germline ends. This CDR3 spans 14 amino acids. This CDR3 reads CASSTGRGNQPQHF. The CDR3 DNA follows: TGTGCCAGTAGTACTGGACGAGGGAATCAGCCCCAGCATTTT.

The chain uses TRBV10-3 and TRBJ2-7; perhaps TRBD1 as D (5 bases). Trimming stripped 0 bases from V and 2 bases from J, with 14 bases between. CDR3 length equals 16 residues. Germline CDR1 ENHRY, CDR2 SYGVKD. The CDR3 sequence is CAISESRAGKTYEQYF. The CDR3 DNA is TGTGCCATCAGTGAGTCGAGAGCAGGGAAAACCTACGAGCAGTACTTC.

This chain connects TRBV7-6 to TRBJ1-1; no definite D call. The germline gives CDR1 SGHVS, CDR2 FNYEAQ. This CDR3 is built from 17 residues. The V end lost 1 base, the J end lost 0 bases, and 15 bases lay between the germline ends. This CDR3 is CASSLVGSQEMNTEAFF. CDR3 sequence (DNA): TGTGCCAGCAGCTTAGTAGGTTCCCAGGAAATGAACACTGAAGCTTTCTTT. The whole variable domain, filled in from reference TRBV7-6 and TRBJ1-1, reads GAGVSQSPRYKVTKRGQDVALRCDPISGHVSLYWYRQALGQGPEFLTYFNYEAQQDKSGLPNDRFSAERPEGSISTLTIQRTEQRDSAMYRCASSLVGSQEMNTEAFFGQGTRLTVV.

The chain carries TRBV11-2 and TRBJ1-3; D gene uncertain. Germline V lookup: CDR1 SGHAT, CDR2 FQNNGV. The CDR3 is 15 residues long. Trimming cost V 1 base and J 2 bases, with 9 bases left between them. This CDR3 is CASSLGGQAGNTIYF. CDR3 in DNA: TGTGCCAGCAGCTTAGGTGGTCAGGCTGGAAACACCATATATTTT.

The CDR3 here is CASSESTGSIEETQYF. The CDR3 nucleotides read TGTGCCAGCAGTGAATCGACAGGGTCGATCGAAGAGACCCAGTACTTC. V gene TRBV25-1 combines with J gene TRBJ2-5; 7 bases map to TRBD1. The CDR3 spans 16 residues. Per the germline V gene, CDR1 is MGHDK and CDR2 is SYGVNS. V lost 1 base, J lost 3 bases, and 8 bases stayed unmatched.

V usage is TRBV10-2 and J usage is TRBJ2-2; D uncertain. This CDR3 comprises 15 residues. V was shortened by 8 bases and J by 3 bases, with 16 bases between the two germline ends. Per the germline V gene, CDR1 is WSHSY and CDR2 is SAAADI. The CDR3 DNA reads as TGCGCCAGCGAGAAGGACGGGTCTGACACCGGGGAGCTGTTTTTT. Amino acid sequence: CASEKDGSDTGELFF.

The rearrangement joins TRBV29-1 to TRBJ1-2; TRBD1 matches 8 bases. Trimming took 7 bases from V and 3 from J; bases not matched to a gene: 7. The germline V gene has CDR1 SQVTM and CDR2 ANQGSEA. CDR3 length: 13 residues. The CDR3 sequence is CSAPGGVDYGYTF. The CDR3 region has the DNA TGCAGCGCTCCAGGGGGCGTAGACTATGGCTACACCTTC.

V gene TRBV7-8 combines with J gene TRBJ1-1; D uncertain. The CDR3 has 14 residues. Germline values: CDR1 SGHVS, CDR2 FQNEAQ. V lost 1 base and J 2 bases, leaving 8 bases between the germline ends. CDR3 nucleotides: TGTGCCAGCAGCTTAGAAGCGGCAAACACTGAAGCTTTCTTT. This encodes CASSLEAANTEAFF. The full variable domain, completed using reference TRBV7-8 and TRBJ1-1, is GAGVSQSPRYKVAKRGQDVALRCDPISGHVSLFWYQQALGQGPEFLTYFQNEAQLDKSGLPSDRFFAERPEGSVSTLKIQRTQQEDSAVYLCASSLEAANTEAFFGQGTRLTVV.